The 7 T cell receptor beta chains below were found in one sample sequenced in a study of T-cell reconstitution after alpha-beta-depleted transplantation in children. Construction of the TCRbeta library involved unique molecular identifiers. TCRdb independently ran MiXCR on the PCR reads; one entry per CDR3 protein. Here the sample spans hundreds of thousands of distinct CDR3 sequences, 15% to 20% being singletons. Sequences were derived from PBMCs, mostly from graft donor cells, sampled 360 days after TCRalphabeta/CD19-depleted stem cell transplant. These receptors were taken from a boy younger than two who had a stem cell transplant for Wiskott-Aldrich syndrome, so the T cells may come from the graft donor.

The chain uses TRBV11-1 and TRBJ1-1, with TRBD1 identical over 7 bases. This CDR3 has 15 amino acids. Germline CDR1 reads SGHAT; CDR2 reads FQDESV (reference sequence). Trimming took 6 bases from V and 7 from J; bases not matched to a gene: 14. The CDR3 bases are TGTGCCAGCAGATCAGTCGCGACAGGGACCAGTGAAGCTTTCTTT. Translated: CASRSVATGTSEAFF.

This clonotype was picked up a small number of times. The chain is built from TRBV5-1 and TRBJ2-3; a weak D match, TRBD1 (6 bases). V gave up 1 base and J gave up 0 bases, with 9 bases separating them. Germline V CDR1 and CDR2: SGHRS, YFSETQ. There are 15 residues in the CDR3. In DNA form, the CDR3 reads TGCGCCAGCAGCTTGTCCAGGGGTAGCACAGATACGCAGTATTTT. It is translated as CASSLSRGSTDTQYF. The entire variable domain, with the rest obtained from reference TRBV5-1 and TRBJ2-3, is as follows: KAGVTQTPRYLIKTRGQQVTLSCSPISGHRSVSWYQQTPGQGLQFLFEYFSETQRNKGNFPGRFSGRQFSNSRSEMNVSTLELGDSALYLCASSLSRGSTDTQYFGPGTRLTVL.

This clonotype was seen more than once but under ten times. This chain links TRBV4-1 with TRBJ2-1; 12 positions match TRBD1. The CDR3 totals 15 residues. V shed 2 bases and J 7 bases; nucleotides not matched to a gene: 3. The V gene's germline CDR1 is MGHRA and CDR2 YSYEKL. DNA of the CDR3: TGCGCCAGCAGCCAACCGGGACAGGGGGCTAATGAGCAGTTCTTC. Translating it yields CASSQPGQGANEQFF.

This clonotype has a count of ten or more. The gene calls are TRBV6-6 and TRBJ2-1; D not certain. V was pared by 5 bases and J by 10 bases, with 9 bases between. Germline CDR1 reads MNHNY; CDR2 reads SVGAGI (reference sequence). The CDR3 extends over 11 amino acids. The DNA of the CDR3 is TGTGCCAGCAGTCGTAGTAGGGAGCAGTTCTTC. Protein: CASSRSREQFF.

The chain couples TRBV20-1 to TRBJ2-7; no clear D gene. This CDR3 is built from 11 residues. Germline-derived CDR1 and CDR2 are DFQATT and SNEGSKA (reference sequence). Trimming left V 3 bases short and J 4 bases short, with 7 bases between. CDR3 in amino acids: CSARGYYEQYF. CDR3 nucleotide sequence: TGCAGTGCTAGGGGGTATTACGAGCAGTACTTC.

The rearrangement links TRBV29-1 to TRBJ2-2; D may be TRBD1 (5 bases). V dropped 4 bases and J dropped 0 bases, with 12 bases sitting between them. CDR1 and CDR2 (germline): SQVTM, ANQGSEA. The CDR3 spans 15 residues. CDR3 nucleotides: TGCAGCGTTGGAATGACAGTGCCGAACACCGGGGAGCTGTTTTTT. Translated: CSVGMTVPNTGELFF.

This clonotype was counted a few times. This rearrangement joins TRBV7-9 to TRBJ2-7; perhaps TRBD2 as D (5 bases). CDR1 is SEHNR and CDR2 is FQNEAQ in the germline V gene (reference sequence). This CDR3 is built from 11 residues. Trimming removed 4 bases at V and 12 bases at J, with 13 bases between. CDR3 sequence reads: CASSSREIRYF. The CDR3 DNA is TGTGCCAGCAGCTCAAGGGAGATTCGGTACTTC.